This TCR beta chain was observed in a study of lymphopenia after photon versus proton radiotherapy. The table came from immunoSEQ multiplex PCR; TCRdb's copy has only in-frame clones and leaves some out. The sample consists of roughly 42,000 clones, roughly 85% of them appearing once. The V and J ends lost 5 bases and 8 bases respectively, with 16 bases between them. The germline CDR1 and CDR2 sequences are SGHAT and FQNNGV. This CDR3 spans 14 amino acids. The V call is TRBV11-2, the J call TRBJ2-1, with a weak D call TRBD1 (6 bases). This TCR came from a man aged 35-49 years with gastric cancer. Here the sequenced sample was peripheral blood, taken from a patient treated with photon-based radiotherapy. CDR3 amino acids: CASSPSRGQDEQFF. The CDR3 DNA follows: TGTGCCAGCAGCCCCTCCAGGGGCCAGGATGAGCAGTTCTTC.